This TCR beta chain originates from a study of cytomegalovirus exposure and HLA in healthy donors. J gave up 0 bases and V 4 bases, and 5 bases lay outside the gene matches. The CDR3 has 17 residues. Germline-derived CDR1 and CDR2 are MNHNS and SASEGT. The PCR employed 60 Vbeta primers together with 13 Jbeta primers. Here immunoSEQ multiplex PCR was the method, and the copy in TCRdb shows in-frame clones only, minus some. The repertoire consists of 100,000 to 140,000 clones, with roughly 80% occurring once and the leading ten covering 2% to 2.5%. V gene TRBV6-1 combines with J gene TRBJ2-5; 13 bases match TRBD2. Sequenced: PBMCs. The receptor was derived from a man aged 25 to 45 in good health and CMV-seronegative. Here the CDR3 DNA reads TGTGCCAGCAGTGCAGGACTAGCGGGAGACGACCAAGAGACCCAGTACTTC. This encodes CASSAGLAGDDQETQYF.